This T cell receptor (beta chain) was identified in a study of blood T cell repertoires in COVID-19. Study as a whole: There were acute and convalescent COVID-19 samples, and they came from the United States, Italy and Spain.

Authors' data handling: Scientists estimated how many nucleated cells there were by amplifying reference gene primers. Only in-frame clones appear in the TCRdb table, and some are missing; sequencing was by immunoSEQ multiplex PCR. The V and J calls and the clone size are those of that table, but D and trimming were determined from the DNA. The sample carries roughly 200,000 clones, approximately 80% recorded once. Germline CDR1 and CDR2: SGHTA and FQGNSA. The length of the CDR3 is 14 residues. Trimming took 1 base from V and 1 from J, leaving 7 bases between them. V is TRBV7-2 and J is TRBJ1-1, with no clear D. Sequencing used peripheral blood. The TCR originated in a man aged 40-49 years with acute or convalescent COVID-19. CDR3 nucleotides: TGTGCCAGCAGCTTAGAAGAGGGGAACACTGAAGCTTTCTTT. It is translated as CASSLEEGNTEAFF.